What follows is one T cell receptor (beta chain) and its context. The table came from immunoSEQ multiplex PCR; TCRdb's copy has only in-frame clones and leaves some out. The repertoire holds 390,000 or so clones, roughly 90% seen once, with approximately 6.3% in the top ten. The sample comes from a study of control samples from healthy donors and cancer patients. Germline trimming cut 4 bases from V and 7 bases from J; bases unmatched to any gene: 11. The length of the CDR3 is 15 residues. Germline CDR1 is LGHDT and CDR2 is YNNKEL (reference sequence). The chain carries TRBV3-1 (or the pseudogene TRBV3-2) and TRBJ2-7; TRBD2 agrees at 9 bases. This receptor was obtained from a man aged 40-49 years with head and neck cancer. Material for sequencing was PBMCs. This CDR3 reads CASSLLGREGSEQYF. The CDR3 nucleotides are TGTGCCAGCAGCCTTCTGGGGCGGGAGGGTTCAGAGCAGTACTTC.